The T cell receptor (beta chain) under discussion was sequenced for a study of CDR3 diversity in severe acne. This clonotype was seen ten or more times. The V end was cut by 3 bases, the J end by 6 bases, with 9 bases between. The CDR3 is made up of 13 amino acids. CDR1 and CDR2 from the germline V gene are MDHEN and SYDVKM. MiXCR was run by TCRdb on the PCR reads, yielding one entry per CDR3 protein. The profile shows about 90,000 distinct CDR3 sequences, 45% to 55% of them singletons. The sequencing input was blood. The receptor comes from a male donor in good health, serving as a control. This chain joins TRBV28 and TRBJ1-5, with D perhaps TRBD1 (6 bases). The CDR3 reads CASSFSGAQPQHF. CDR3 DNA: TGTGCCAGCAGTTTCTCGGGGGCTCAGCCCCAGCATTTT.